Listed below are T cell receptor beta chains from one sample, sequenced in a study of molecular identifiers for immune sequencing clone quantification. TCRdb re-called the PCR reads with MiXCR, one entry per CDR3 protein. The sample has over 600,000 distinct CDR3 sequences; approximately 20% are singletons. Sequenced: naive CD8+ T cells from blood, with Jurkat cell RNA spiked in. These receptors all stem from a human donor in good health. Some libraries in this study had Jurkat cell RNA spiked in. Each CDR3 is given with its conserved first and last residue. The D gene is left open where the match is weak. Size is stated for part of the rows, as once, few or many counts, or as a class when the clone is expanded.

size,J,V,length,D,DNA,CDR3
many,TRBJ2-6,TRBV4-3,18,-,TGCGCCAGCAGCCAAGATCGAACCCCCACAACTGGGGCCAACGTCCTGACTTTC,CASSQDRTPTTGANVLTF
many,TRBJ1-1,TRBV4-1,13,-,TGCGCCAGCAGCCAAGATCTTTATTGGGAAGCTTTCTTT,CASSQDLYWEAFF
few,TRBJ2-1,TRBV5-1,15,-,TGCGCCAGCAGCTTGGAGGGTTTTTCGGGCAATGAGCAGTTCTTC,CASSLEGFSGNEQFF
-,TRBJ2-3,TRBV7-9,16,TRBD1,TGTGCCAGCAGCTCCATAGAGGGGGCGTCTCGAGATACGCAGTATTTT,CASSSIEGASRDTQYF
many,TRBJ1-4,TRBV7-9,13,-,TGTGCCGGTGTGGGGGCAACTAATGAAAAACTGTTTTTT,CAGVGATNEKLFF
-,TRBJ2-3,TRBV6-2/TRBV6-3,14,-,TGTGCCTGCAGTTACTCTGGCGGCACAGATACGCAGTATTTT,CACSYSGGTDTQYF
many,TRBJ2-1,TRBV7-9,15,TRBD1,TGCGCCAGCAGCTCTGGGACAGGGGCCTACAATGAGCAGTTCTTC,CASSSGTGAYNEQFF
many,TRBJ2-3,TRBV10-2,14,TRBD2,TGCGCCAGCTTAGCGGGGGGGACCACAGATACGCAGTATTTT,CASLAGGTTDTQYF
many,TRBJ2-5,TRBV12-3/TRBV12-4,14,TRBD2,TGTGCCAGCAGTCTAGGACTAGCGGGGGTACGTAGGAACTTC,CASSLGLAGVRRNF
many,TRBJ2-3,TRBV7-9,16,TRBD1,TGTGCCAGCAGCTTAGCCTACAGGGGGGGCACAGATACGCAGTATTTT,CASSLAYRGGTDTQYF
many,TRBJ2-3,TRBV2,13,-,TGTGCCAGCACAGACAGATTCACAGATACGCAGTATTTT,CASTDRFTDTQYF
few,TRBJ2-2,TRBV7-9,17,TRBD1,TGTGCCAGCAACTTTAACCCGGCAGGGGGGAACACCGGGGAGCTGTTTTTT,CASNFNPAGGNTGELFF
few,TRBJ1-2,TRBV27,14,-,TGTGCCAGCAGTTTAGAACCGGGAAGCTATGGCTACACCTTC,CASSLEPGSYGYTF
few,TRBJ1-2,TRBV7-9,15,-,TGTGCCAGCAGCTTAGATTTGGGGCCGCACTATGGCTACACCTTC,CASSLDLGPHYGYTF